The entry below gives a single T cell receptor (beta chain) sequence along with its context. Germline V lookup: CDR1 LNHDA, CDR2 SQIVND (reference sequence). Trimming at V came to 6 bases and at J to 0 bases, leaving 7 bases not matched to a gene. The CDR3 length is 16 residues. Seattle's enrolled individuals joined amid active infection and were then monitored longitudinally. This sample is part of a study of blood T cell repertoires in COVID-19. As for the study in general: Specimens from acute and convalescent COVID-19 originated in the United States, Italy and Spain. PBMCs, B-cell-depleted T cells, or T cells provided the cDNA or gDNA that made up the material.

Profiling relied on immunoSEQ multiplex PCR, and the TCRdb table lists in-frame clones only, not all of them. The sample includes about 480,000 clones, 85% to 90% seen only once; the top ten take 7.5% to 9.5%. The material sequenced was peripheral blood. The V and J genes are TRBV19 and TRBJ1-4; the match to TRBD1 covers 7 bases. This sequence was found in a woman aged 50 to 65 with COVID-19, enrolled during active disease. The CDR3 protein is CASREGTAPTNEKLFF. The DNA of the CDR3 is TGTGCCAGTAGGGAAGGGACAGCCCCAACTAATGAAAAACTGTTTTTT.